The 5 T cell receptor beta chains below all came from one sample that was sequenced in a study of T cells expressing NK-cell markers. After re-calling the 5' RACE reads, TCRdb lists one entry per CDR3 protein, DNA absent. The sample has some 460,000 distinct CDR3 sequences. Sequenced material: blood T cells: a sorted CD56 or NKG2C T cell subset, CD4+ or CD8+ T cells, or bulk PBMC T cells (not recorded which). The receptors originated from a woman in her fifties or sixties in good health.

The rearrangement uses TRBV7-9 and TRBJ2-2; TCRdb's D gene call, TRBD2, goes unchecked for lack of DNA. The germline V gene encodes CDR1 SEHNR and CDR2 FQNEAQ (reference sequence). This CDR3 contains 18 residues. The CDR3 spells CASSSRTSGRADTGELFF.

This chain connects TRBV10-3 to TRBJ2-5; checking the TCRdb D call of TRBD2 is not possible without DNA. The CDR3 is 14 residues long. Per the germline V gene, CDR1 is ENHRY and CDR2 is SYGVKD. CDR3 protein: CAIREVGASETQYF.

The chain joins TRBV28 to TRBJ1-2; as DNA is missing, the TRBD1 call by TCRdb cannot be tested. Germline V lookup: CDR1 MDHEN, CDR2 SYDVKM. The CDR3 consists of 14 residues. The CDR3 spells CASRDRGRNYGYTF.

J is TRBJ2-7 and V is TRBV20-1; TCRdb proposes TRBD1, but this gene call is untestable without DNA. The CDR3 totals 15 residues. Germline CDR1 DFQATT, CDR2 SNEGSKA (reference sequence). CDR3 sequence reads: CSARGTGSGIYEQYF.

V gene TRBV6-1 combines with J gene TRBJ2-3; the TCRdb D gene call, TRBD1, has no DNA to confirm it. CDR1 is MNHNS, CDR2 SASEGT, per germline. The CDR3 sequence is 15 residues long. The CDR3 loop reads CASSEDGRGFDTQYF.